The 5 T cell receptor beta chains below all came from one sample that was sequenced in a study of OX40 agonist ivuxolimab in advanced cancers. Clones were read by immunoSEQ multiplex PCR, and TCRdb kept only the in-frame ones, dropping some. Of under 50,000 clones in the sample, approximately 90% are singletons; the top ten hold approximately 9.6%. Sequenced here: CD4+ or CD8+ T cells sorted from blood, sampled in a trial of the OX40 agonist ivuxolimab. Every receptor here comes from an adult with an advanced solid tumor such as melanoma, head and neck, liver or kidney cancer.

CDR3 in amino acids: CASSLGDTEAFF. The CDR3 DNA sequence: TGTGCCAGCAGCTTGGGGGACACTGAAGCTTTCTTT. The gene calls are TRBV5-8 and TRBJ1-1, with D unclear. This CDR3 is built from 12 residues. In germline, CDR1 is SGHTS, CDR2 YDEGEE. V was pared by 0 bases and J by 3 bases, with 3 bases between.

The rearrangement uses TRBV14 and TRBJ1-2; D uncertain. The CDR3 length is 13 residues. The germline CDR1 and CDR2 sequences are SGHDN and FVKESK. V was trimmed by 3 bases and J by 2 bases, leaving 7 bases between them. This CDR3 is CASSQGRNYGYTF. As DNA, the CDR3 is TGTGCCAGCAGCCAGGGCAGGAACTATGGCTACACCTTC.

This chain uses TRBV5-4 with TRBJ2-5, with D unresolved. The CDR3 runs to 12 residues. Germline V gene data show CDR1 as SGHNT and CDR2 as YYREEE (reference sequence). The germline V and J ends were trimmed by 2 bases and 3 bases, with 5 bases remaining between them. CDR3 region: CASSFQEETQYF. The CDR3 coding sequence is TGTGCCAGCAGCTTTCAAGAAGAGACCCAGTACTTC.

J is TRBJ2-1 and V is TRBV20-1; D not resolved. Germline V gene sequence: CDR1 DFQATT, CDR2 SNEGSKA (reference sequence). Trimming took 3 bases from V and 0 from J, leaving 0 bases between them. This CDR3 spans 11 amino acids. CDR3: CSASSYNEQFF. CDR3 bases: TGCAGTGCTAGCTCCTACAATGAGCAGTTCTTC.

This chain connects TRBV28 to TRBJ2-1; 8 bases are shared with TRBD2. There are 16 residues in the CDR3. CDR1 MDHEN and CDR2 SYDVKM come from the germline V gene. V dropped 6 bases and J dropped 4; count of bases not matched to a gene: 11. CDR3 amino acids: CASSPPGLVLYNEQFF. For the CDR3, the DNA is TGTGCCAGCAGCCCCCCGGGACTAGTTCTTTACAATGAGCAGTTCTTC. Full variable domain (outside the CDR3, taken from reference TRBV28 and TRBJ2-1): DVKVTQSSRYLVKRTGEKVFLECVQDMDHENMFWYRQDPGLGLRLIYFSYDVKMKEKGDIPEGYSVSREKKERFSLILESASTNQTSMYLCASSPPGLVLYNEQFFGPGTRLTVL.